Below, 21 T cell receptor beta chains from the same sample are listed, as sequenced in a study of response to subunit inactivated influenza vaccine. TCRdb called the RT-PCR reads again in MiXCR, with one record for every CDR3 protein. Among about 530,000 distinct CDR3 sequences listed, 12% were seen once. Here the sequenced sample was PBMCs from blood, taken on the day of vaccination. The receptors come from a man in his forties or fifties who received an inactivated influenza vaccine.

The rearrangement links TRBV10-3 to TRBJ2-5; D is unclear. With 4 bases removed from V and 4 bases from J, the gap between germline ends came to 13 bases. This CDR3 spans 14 amino acids. Germline loops: CDR1 ENHRY, CDR2 SYGVKD. CDR3 DNA sequence: TGTGCCATCAGTGGATCCACTACCCTAGAGACCCAGTACTTC. Translating it yields CAISGSTTLETQYF.

This clonotype was recorded a few times. The chain uses TRBV4-2 and TRBJ2-7, with 7 bases that match TRBD2. Germline values: CDR1 LGHNA, CDR2 YNFKEQ. With 0 bases clipped from V and 4 bases from J, the junction kept 6 bases outside the gene matches. The CDR3 loop spans 15 amino acids. CDR3 sequence reads: CASSQEERGTYEQYF. CDR3 nucleotides: TGTGCCAGCAGCCAAGAGGAGCGGGGAACTTACGAGCAGTACTTC.

There are a few counts of this clonotype. Written as DNA, the CDR3 is TGTGCCAGCAGGGAGACTTATAGCAATCAGCCCCAGCATTTT. As protein: CASRETYSNQPQHF. This chain uses TRBV7-8 with TRBJ1-5; the D is unclear. Germline CDR1 SGHVS, CDR2 FQNEAQ. The CDR3 has 14 amino acids. With 6 bases removed from V and 0 bases from J, the gap between germline ends came to 9 bases. Complete variable domain (other parts from reference TRBV7-8 and TRBJ1-5): GAGVSQSPRYKVAKRGQDVALRCDPISGHVSLFWYQQALGQGPEFLTYFQNEAQLDKSGLPSDRFFAERPEGSVSTLKIQRTQQEDSAVYLCASRETYSNQPQHFGDGTRLSIL.

This clonotype occurred a few times. The J gene is TRBJ2-5, the V gene TRBV6-5; tentative D call: TRBD2 (5 bases). This CDR3 is built from 15 residues. Germline CDR1 MNHEY, CDR2 SVGAGI. V dropped 0 bases and J dropped 4 bases, with 12 bases sitting between them. In nucleotides, the CDR3 is TGTGCCAGCAGTTACTCGATCCTAGCCCCAGAGACCCAGTACTTC. It encodes CASSYSILAPETQYF.

The table lists this clonotype with a few counts. The V and J genes are TRBV30 and TRBJ2-6; 7 bases are shared with TRBD2. The ends lost 3 bases at V and 2 bases at J; junction bases unmatched: 7. The germline V gene has CDR1 GTSNPN and CDR2 SVGIG (reference sequence). The CDR3 length is 16 residues. Here the CDR3 reads CAWSPAGLTGANVLTF. The CDR3 bases are TGTGCCTGGAGCCCAGCGGGGCTTACTGGGGCCAACGTCCTGACTTTC.

This clonotype was observed a handful of times. This chain connects TRBV24-1 to TRBJ2-5, with D hard to call. This CDR3 region has 16 residues. V lost 1 base, J lost 2 bases, and 13 bases lay in between. Germline V gives CDR1 KGHDR, CDR2 SFDVKD. The CDR3 bases are TGTGCCACCAGTGATTTTCGTGCGTCACTTCAAGAGACCCAGTACTTC. Its protein product is CATSDFRASLQETQYF.

CDR3 protein: CASSILGLAGYNEQFF. CDR3 sequence (DNA): TGTGCCAGTAGTATCCTAGGACTAGCGGGTTACAATGAGCAGTTCTTC. The gene calls are TRBV19 and TRBJ2-1, with 11 nucleotides matching TRBD2. CDR3 length equals 16 residues. The germline CDR1 and CDR2 sequences are LNHDA and SQIVND (reference sequence). The trim removed 3 bases at V and 4 bases at J, leaving 5 bases unmatched.

This clonotype was observed a handful of times. The genes are TRBV20-1 and TRBJ2-7; the match to TRBD1 covers 9 bases. V shed 3 bases, J shed 1 base, and the junction held 10 bases outside the gene matches. This CDR3 contains 16 residues. Looked up from germline, CDR1 is DFQATT and CDR2 is SNEGSKA (reference sequence). The CDR3 coding sequence is TGCAGTGCTAGTAGAAACCGGGACAGGGCTTCCTACGAGCAGTACTTC. This sequence encodes CSASRNRDRASYEQYF.

This clonotype appeared a few times. The V gene is TRBV28, the J gene TRBJ2-1; 13 nucleotides align to TRBD2. Trimming cost V 3 bases and J 4 bases; bases outside gene matches: 6. The CDR3 totals 17 residues. Per the germline V gene, CDR1 is MDHEN and CDR2 is SYDVKM. CDR3 DNA: TGTGCCAGCAGTTTGTCCGCACTAGCGGGAGGGTACAATGAGCAGTTCTTC. Residues: CASSLSALAGGYNEQFF.

The chain combines TRBV7-3 with TRBJ2-3, with 11 bases matching TRBD2. The CDR3 sequence is 14 residues long. CDR1 is SGHTA, CDR2 FQGTGA, per germline. Unmatched junction bases numbered 11, after V lost 11 bases and J lost 7 bases. The CDR3 sequence: CASALAGVPYTQYF. In nucleotides, the CDR3 is TGTGCCTCCGCACTAGCGGGAGTCCCCTATACGCAGTATTTT.

This clonotype was recorded many times. This chain joins TRBV5-1 and TRBJ2-1; D unresolved. Germline V gene sequence: CDR1 SGHRS, CDR2 YFSETQ. V was cut by 4 bases and J by 12 bases, with 17 bases left in between. The CDR3 is 13 amino acids. The CDR3 DNA reads as TGCGCCAGCAGCCTCAGAGAAGGTCAGGCGCAGTTCTTC. It yields the protein CASSLREGQAQFF.

This clonotype has just a few counts. The chain employs TRBV20-1 and TRBJ2-1, with D perhaps being TRBD1 or TRBD2 (5 bases each). Germline V gives CDR1 DFQATT, CDR2 SNEGSKA (reference sequence). The CDR3 runs to 15 residues. V lost 6 bases, J lost 12 bases, and 27 bases lay in between. CDR3 in amino acids: CSAKNGATGRMRQFF. The CDR3 region has the DNA TGCAGTGCAAAAAACGGGGCTACCGGTCGGATGAGGCAGTTCTTC.

At least ten counts were recorded for this clonotype. V and J are TRBV28 and TRBJ2-5; the D is unclear. CDR1 and CDR2 (germline): MDHEN, SYDVKM. The CDR3 consists of 11 residues. Trimming removed 6 bases at V and 5 bases at J, with 7 bases between. The CDR3 here is CASSFSETQYF. DNA for the CDR3: TGTGCCAGCAGCTTCTCTGAGACCCAGTACTTC.

This sequence joins TRBV5-1 and TRBJ2-2, with TRBD1 as a possible D gene (6 bases). Trimming took off 3 bases at V and 2 bases at J, with 11 bases between the two ends. Per the germline V gene, CDR1 is SGHRS and CDR2 is YFSETQ. The CDR3 has 15 amino acids. The CDR3 region has the DNA TGCGCCAGCAGCTCTGGACAGTCTAACACCGGGGAGCTGTTTTTT. It specifies CASSSGQSNTGELFF.

The chain has TRBV20-1 and TRBJ2-7; 7 bases are shared with TRBD2. Trimming cost V 5 bases and J 5 bases; bases outside gene matches: 18. Germline assignment: CDR1 DFQATT and CDR2 SNEGSKA (reference sequence). CDR3 length equals 16 residues. CDR3 coding DNA: TGCAGTGCTTCCCTGTTGGGTCTAGCGGCCAACGACGAGCAGTACTTC. Translating it yields CSASLLGLAANDEQYF.

There are a few counts of this clonotype. The chain carries TRBV7-2 and TRBJ2-7; 13 positions agree with TRBD2. CDR3 length: 17 amino acids. V was pared by 2 bases and J by 2 bases, with 6 bases of the junction left unmatched. Looked up from germline, CDR1 is SGHTA and CDR2 is FQGNSA. Here the CDR3 reads CASSLPTSGRIAYEQYF. The CDR3 coding sequence is TGTGCCAGCAGCTTACCGACTAGCGGGAGGATAGCCTACGAGCAGTACTTC.

The rearrangement joins TRBV4-3 to TRBJ1-5; 9 bases are a match to TRBD1. The CDR3 has 15 residues. Trimming cost V 0 bases and J 7 bases; bases outside gene matches: 4. Germline values: CDR1 LGHNA, CDR2 YSLEER. The CDR3 DNA reads TGCGCCAGCAGCCAAGATATTACAGGGGGCCAGCCCCAGCATTTT. Translating it yields CASSQDITGGQPQHF.

This clonotype was seen at least ten times. V usage is TRBV2 and J usage is TRBJ2-5; 7 bases line up with TRBD2. V lost 5 bases and J lost 5; bases outside the gene matches: 5. The CDR3 length is 13 residues. Germline loops: CDR1 SNHLY, CDR2 FYNNEI. The CDR3 nucleotides read TGTGCCAGCAGTCGACTAGCAGGGGAGACCCAGTACTTC. Its protein is CASSRLAGETQYF.

This clonotype was detected ten times or more. The chain links TRBV7-6 to TRBJ2-5, with unresolved D. Between the trimmed V and J ends, which lost 3 bases and 2 bases, there was a span of 7 bases. The CDR3 totals 13 residues. Germline V gene lookup returns CDR1 SGHVS and CDR2 FNYEAQ. The CDR3: CASSLSRQETQYF. The CDR3 DNA sequence: TGTGCCAGCAGCTTGTCCAGACAAGAGACCCAGTACTTC.

This clonotype was seen a handful of times. The rearrangement uses TRBV20-1 and TRBJ2-7; 8 bases are a match to TRBD1. CDR1 and CDR2 (germline): DFQATT, SNEGSKA (reference sequence). The junction had 1 base not matched to a gene; V was cut back by 2 bases and J by 1 base. CDR3 length: 13 amino acids. The CDR3 coding sequence is TGCAGTGCTAGAACAGGGGGGTCCTACGAGCAGTACTTC. It translates to CSARTGGSYEQYF.

V is TRBV28 and J is TRBJ1-2; 10 nucleotides match TRBD1. CDR1 and CDR2 from the germline V gene are MDHEN and SYDVKM. The CDR3 is made up of 17 amino acids. The J segment lost 0 bases and the V segment lost 2 bases, leaving 6 bases of the junction unmatched. DNA of the CDR3: TGTGCCAGCAGTTTACCGGACAGGGGGTTTTCTAACTATGGCTACACCTTC. Translated: CASSLPDRGFSNYGYTF.